Following are 20 T cell receptor beta chains from one sample sequenced in a study of T cells in Graves' hyperthyroidism and ophthalmopathy. Amplified TCR beta CDR3 regions came from RNA transcripts. Initially, a first-round RT-PCR of the TCR CDR3 employed the HTBI primer set. TCRdb called the multiplex PCR reads again in MiXCR, with one record for every CDR3 protein. The profile shows 800,000 or so distinct CDR3 sequences, over 35% of them singletons. The sequencing input was blood. These TCRs come from a man between 18 and 29 years old with Graves' hyperthyroidism.

A few counts support this clonotype. This chain links TRBV19 with TRBJ1-5; D possibly corresponds to TRBD1 (5 bases). The CDR3 spans 14 residues. Germline values: CDR1 LNHDA, CDR2 SQIVND (reference sequence). Trimming cost V 7 bases and J 0 bases, with 10 bases left between them. As DNA, the CDR3 is TGTGCCAGTACTTACAGGTATAGCAATCAGCCCCAGCATTTT. Protein product: CASTYRYSNQPQHF.

The CDR3: CASSLTGILRNTIYF. In DNA form, the CDR3 reads TGTGCCAGCAGCCTTACAGGGATCCTAAGAAACACCATATATTTT. The chain recombines TRBV5-5 with TRBJ1-3; D is possibly TRBD1 (6 bases). V lost 4 bases and J 5 bases, leaving 16 bases between the germline ends. Per germline, CDR1 SGHKS and CDR2 YYEKEE (reference sequence). This CDR3 region has 15 residues.

This clonotype was detected ten times or more. J is TRBJ1-1 and V is TRBV29-1; D is possibly TRBD1 (5 bases). Trimming removed 6 bases at V and 0 bases at J, with 17 bases between. CDR1 is SQVTM and CDR2 is ANQGSEA in the germline V gene. The CDR3 length is 15 residues. The CDR3 coding sequence is TGCAGCGTCTTGGGGGTTGGTACAATGAACACTGAAGCTTTCTTT. This codes for CSVLGVGTMNTEAFF.

This clonotype was found many times. CDR3 sequence (DNA): TGTGCCAGCAGTGAAGACGGTTGGGGCAGGGAGACCCAGTACTTC. It yields the protein CASSEDGWGRETQYF. V and J are TRBV2 and TRBJ2-5, with D possibly being TRBD1 (5 bases). V was shortened by 1 base and J by 5 bases, with 14 bases between the two germline ends. CDR1 SNHLY and CDR2 FYNNEI come from the germline V gene. CDR3 length equals 15 residues.

The chain joins TRBV7-2 to TRBJ1-3; TRBD1 is a possible D gene (6 bases). This CDR3 region has 17 residues. The V and J ends lost 4 bases and 2 bases respectively, with 18 bases between them. CDR1 SGHTA and CDR2 FQGNSA come from the germline V gene. The CDR3 DNA follows: TGTGCCAGCAGCTCCCAGGGGCAGGGTAGGCCTGGAAACACCATATATTTT. Amino acids: CASSSQGQGRPGNTIYF.

The chain employs TRBV19 and TRBJ1-4; the match to TRBD1 covers 7 bases. V lost 7 bases and J lost 8; bases outside the gene matches: 25. The CDR3 sequence is 19 residues long. The germline gives CDR1 LNHDA, CDR2 SQIVND (reference sequence). CDR3 residues: CASKAHAMNSGGHEEKLFF. In nucleotides, the CDR3 is TGTGCCAGTAAAGCCCACGCGATGAACTCAGGGGGTCATGAAGAAAAACTGTTTTTT.

The chain carries TRBV25-1 and TRBJ1-1; D call uncertain. The CDR3 is 11 amino acids. Germline V lookup: CDR1 MGHDK, CDR2 SYGVNS. Between the trimmed V and J ends, which lost 7 bases and 6 bases, there was a span of 9 bases. The CDR3 loop reads CASIHGSEAFF. The CDR3 DNA follows: TGTGCCAGCATCCACGGTTCTGAAGCTTTCTTT.

The rearrangement links TRBV9 to TRBJ2-5; 7 nucleotides match TRBD1. Per the germline V gene, CDR1 is SGDLS and CDR2 is YYNGEE. V shed 0 bases, J shed 7 bases, and the junction held 3 bases outside the gene matches. The CDR3 runs 13 residues. CDR3 sequence (DNA): TGTGCCAGCAGCGTAGGGTCAGGGGGGACCCAGTACTTC. It yields the protein CASSVGSGGTQYF.

This clonotype was seen repeatedly, ten times or more. The chain couples TRBV29-1 to TRBJ1-1; the D is unclear. Looked up from germline, CDR1 is SQVTM and CDR2 is ANQGSEA. With 3 bases removed from V and 0 bases from J, the gap between germline ends came to 14 bases. The CDR3 loop spans 15 amino acids. CDR3 sequence: CSVDVYSELNTEAFF. In DNA form, the CDR3 reads TGCAGCGTTGATGTTTACTCAGAACTGAACACTGAAGCTTTCTTT.

The chain links TRBV6-5 to TRBJ1-1, with unresolved D. Germline assignment: CDR1 MNHEY and CDR2 SVGAGI. The CDR3 is 11 residues long. Trimming cost V 6 bases and J 7 bases, with 9 bases left between them. CDR3 amino acids: CASRKRNEAFF. The CDR3 bases are TGTGCCAGCAGGAAGAGGAATGAAGCTTTCTTT.

The chain uses TRBV7-9 and TRBJ2-7; 8 bases agree with TRBD1. This CDR3 contains 15 residues. Per germline, CDR1 SEHNR and CDR2 FQNEAQ (reference sequence). Trimming cost V 7 bases and J 4 bases; bases outside gene matches: 12. CDR3 bases: TGTGCCAGCATCCCAACCGGGACAGGAGCTTACGAGCAGTACTTC. Residues: CASIPTGTGAYEQYF.

This clonotype was recorded at least ten times. The chain carries TRBV7-2 and TRBJ1-6, with D unclear. This CDR3 is 13 amino acids long. CDR1 is SGHTA and CDR2 is FQGNSA in the germline V gene. With 4 bases removed from V and 10 bases from J, the gap between germline ends came to 11 bases. DNA for the CDR3: TGTGCCAGCAGCTCCACTCCAAGCTCACCCCTCCACTTT. This sequence encodes CASSSTPSSPLHF.

On this clonotype itself: One base away lies a much larger clone, so this may be a sequencing read error. The rearrangement links TRBV7-9 to TRBJ1-4; maybe TRBD1 (5 bases). The germline CDR1 and CDR2 sequences are SEHNR and FQNEAQ (reference sequence). This CDR3 comprises 14 residues. V lost 8 bases and J lost 4, with 14 bases in between. The DNA of the CDR3 is TGTGCCAGCTTAAACGGGACTCATAATGAAAAACTGTTTTTT. Translated, it gives CASLNGTHNEKLFF. The full variable domain, completed using reference TRBV7-9 and TRBJ1-4, is DTGVSQNPRHKITKRGQNVTFRCDPISEHNRLYWYRQTLGQGPEFLTYFQNEAQLEKSRLLSDRFSAERPKGSFSTLEIQRTEQGDSAMYLCASLNGTHNEKLFFGSGTQLSVL.

The rearrangement links TRBV2 to TRBJ2-7, with 7 nucleotides matching TRBD1. V lost 4 bases, J lost 5 bases, and 5 bases stayed unmatched. CDR3 length equals 13 residues. Germline V gene data show CDR1 as SNHLY and CDR2 as FYNNEI. The chain's CDR3 is CASSARQGNEQYF. In DNA, the CDR3 is TGTGCCAGCAGTGCTAGACAGGGAAACGAGCAGTACTTC.

For this clonotype: A much larger clone differs from this one at a single base, so this may be a read error. This sequence joins TRBV7-9 and TRBJ1-2, with 9 bases lining up with TRBD1. In germline, CDR1 is SEHNR, CDR2 FQNEAQ (reference sequence). The CDR3 has 15 residues. DNA of the CDR3: TGTGCCAGCAGTTTGGGTGGCCCGGGACAGGGAAAGGACGCCTTC. Its translation: CASSLGGPGQGKDAF.

The DNA for the CDR3 is TGTGCCAGCAGCCAATACTCATCGAGGGGGGAGATGAACACTGAAGCTTTCTTT. Translating gives CASSQYSSRGEMNTEAFF. V and J are TRBV2 and TRBJ1-1, with D possibly matching TRBD1 (6 bases). The CDR3 length is 18 residues. The V end was cut by 6 bases, the J end by 0 bases, with 23 bases between. Looked up from germline, CDR1 is SNHLY and CDR2 is FYNNEI. Complete variable domain (other parts from reference TRBV2 and TRBJ1-1): EPEVTQTPSHQVTQMGQEVILRCVPISNHLYFYWYRQILGQKVEFLVSFYNNEISEKSEIFDDQFSVERPDGSNFTLKIRSTKLEDSAMYFCASSQYSSRGEMNTEAFFGQGTRLTVV.

The chain is built from TRBV25-1 and TRBJ2-6; D ambiguous. The CDR3 is 17 residues long. Germline V gives CDR1 MGHDK, CDR2 SYGVNS. V was clipped by 1 base and J by 3 bases, with 13 bases between them. The CDR3 loop reads CASSESRRYYGANVLTF. Here the CDR3 DNA reads TGTGCCAGCAGTGAATCAAGGAGATACTATGGGGCCAACGTCCTGACTTTC.

The chain is built from TRBV7-9 and TRBJ2-2; D is uncertain. Germline CDR1 is SEHNR and CDR2 is FQNEAQ (reference sequence). Trimming pared 5 bases from V and 6 bases from J, leaving 10 bases between. This CDR3 comprises 13 residues. As DNA, the CDR3 is TGTGCCAGCAGCCAAGATCAACCCGGGGAGCTGTTTTTT. Its protein is CASSQDQPGELFF.

This clonotype has just a few counts. The gene calls are TRBV29-1 and TRBJ2-2; no firm D call. CDR1 and CDR2 from the germline V gene are SQVTM and ANQGSEA. The CDR3 sequence is 12 residues long. V was cut by 4 bases and J by 5 bases, with 8 bases left in between. DNA of the CDR3: TGCAGCGTTGCAACAGATACCGGGGAGCTGTTTTTT. This gives the protein CSVATDTGELFF.

This clonotype has at least ten counts. An end of the junction differs from the germline gene, which may be a read error. The CDR3 sequence is CSVEGQGIYEQYF. CDR3 in DNA: TGCAGCGTAGAAGGACAGGGGATCTACGAGCAGTACTTC. The chain joins TRBV29-1 to TRBJ2-7; the match to TRBD1 covers 9 bases. This CDR3 spans 13 amino acids. Per germline, CDR1 SQVTM and CDR2 ANQGSEA.